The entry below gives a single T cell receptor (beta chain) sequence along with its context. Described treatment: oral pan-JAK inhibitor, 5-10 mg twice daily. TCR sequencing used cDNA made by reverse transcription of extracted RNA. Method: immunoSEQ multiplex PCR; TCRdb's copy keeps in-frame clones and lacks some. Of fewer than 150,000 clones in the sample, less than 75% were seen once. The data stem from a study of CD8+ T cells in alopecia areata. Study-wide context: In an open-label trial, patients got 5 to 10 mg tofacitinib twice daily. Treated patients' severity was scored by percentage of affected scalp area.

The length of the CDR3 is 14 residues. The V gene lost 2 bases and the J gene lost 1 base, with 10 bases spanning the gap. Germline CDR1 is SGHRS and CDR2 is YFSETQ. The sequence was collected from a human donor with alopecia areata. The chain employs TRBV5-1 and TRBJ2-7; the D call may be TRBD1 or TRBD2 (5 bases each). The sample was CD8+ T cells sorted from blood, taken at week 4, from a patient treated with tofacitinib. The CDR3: CASSFGTASYEQYF. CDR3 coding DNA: TGCGCCAGCAGCTTCGGGACGGCTTCCTACGAGCAGTACTTC.